Sequencing of this TCR beta chain was carried out in a study of blood T cell repertoires in COVID-19. Study as a whole: T cells, B-cell-depleted T cells, or PBMCs provided the cDNA or gDNA that served as material.

In the original workflow: Quantification of nucleated cells was approximated via reference gene primer amplification. TCRdb keeps only in-frame clones here, not all; method: immunoSEQ multiplex PCR. The V and J calls and clone size are taken from that table; D and trimming were inferred from the DNA. The repertoire has approximately 180,000 clones, roughly 84% of them found once; the top ten carry 18%. With V trimmed by 5 bases and J by 8 bases, 15 bases remained unmatched. The CDR3 extends over 17 amino acids. Germline V CDR1 and CDR2: SGHAT, FQNNGV. The chain is built from TRBV11-2 and TRBJ1-4; 9 bases align to TRBD1. Sequenced material: peripheral blood. This TCR was recovered from a person between 65 and 79 years old with COVID-19, enrolled during active disease. The CDR3 region is CASSPSGTGLRREKLFF. Written as DNA, the CDR3 is TGTGCCAGCAGCCCGAGTGGGACAGGGCTTCGAAGGGAAAAACTGTTTTTT. Full variable domain (remainder filled in from reference TRBV11-2 and TRBJ1-4): EAGVAQSPRYKIIEKRQSVAFWCNPISGHATLYWYQQILGQGPKLLIQFQNNGVVDDSQLPKDRFSAERLKGVDSTLKIQPAKLEDSAVYLCASSPSGTGLRREKLFFGSGTQLSVL.